The subject of this entry is one T cell receptor (beta chain). Many counts were recorded for this clonotype. Its cognate antigen has yet to be identified. Per-base quality was not reported, and no clone a single base away is much larger than it. Amplification of TCR beta CDR3 regions was carried out from RNA transcripts. The TCR CDR3 was subjected to a first round of RT-PCR using the HTBI primer set and the Qiagen OneStep RT-PCR kit. Libraries were constructed in a second round of multiplex PCR, after which size selection and purification were performed. Libraries were sequenced paired-end with 100 bp reads on an Illumina HiSeq2000. On the study's bioinformatics: SOAPnuke was used to process the raw data, throwing out any read that contained adapters or uncalled bases, had a mean Phred below 15, or lacked an exact constant-primer or identifier match. COPE v1.2.5 was used to merge the high-quality paired reads, and each unique nucleotide sequence was defined as a clonotype. Clonotypes were aligned to IMGT TRBV, TRBD and TRBJ reference segments using MiTCR v1.1. Only V-J combinations with frequency above 0.0001, covering 99.2% of repertoires, were analysed. The TCS score was defined as F50 (clonal expansion) divided by E x V (chaos), with BLOSUM62-based TCRdist calculated between CDR3 peptides within each V-J. Welch's t-statistics and random forest reduced roughly 540 V-J features to roughly 13, which were used in a naive Bayes classifier (R e1071). In-frame beta chains were kept once TCRdb had trimmed the public reads at Q25 with fastp and called clones with MiXCR. When rows share a CDR3 protein, they turn into one entry using the most common DNA and genes. The V and J calls and clone size are TCRdb's, not the authors'. This sample lists 550,000 to 650,000 distinct CDR3 sequences; approximately 15% were detected once. The ten largest clones represent roughly 5.5% of the sample.

The hyperthyroidism patients were between 18 and 65 years old and newly diagnosed, with a disease duration of less than 2 months. The study excluded patients with uncontrolled infections, other autoimmune diseases, pregnancy or lactation. Clinical symptoms, serum thyroxine and TRAb, thyroid ultrasound, and orbital computed tomography formed the basis for the diagnoses. Blood from progressor patients was drawn when they were first diagnosed with hyperthyroidism, before any ophthalmopathy symptoms appeared. PBMCs were isolated from approximately 10 ml of fresh peripheral blood by Ficoll-Paque density gradient centrifugation. Progressor patients were defined as those initially diagnosed with Graves' hyperthyroidism in whom ophthalmopathy developed during follow-up. Trizol reagent was used to extract total RNA, and RNA quality was then checked on an Agilent 2100 Bioanalyzer. The data were obtained in a study of T cells in Graves' hyperthyroidism and ophthalmopathy (dated by TCRdb to between 2017 and 2020). Background on the whole study: Peripheral blood was sampled at the time of initial diagnosis, prior to any treatment. The 90 to 100 discovery patients were randomly divided into training and test sets at a 7:3 ratio. To identify TCR V-J signatures that set the groups apart, the researchers used a discovery cohort of about a hundred patients, made up of 43 with Graves' ophthalmopathy and some 60 with stable Graves' hyperthyroidism. According to the paper, TCR Vbeta CDR3 sequencing was carried out on some 140 peripheral blood samples, which came from fewer than 50 ophthalmopathy, around 74 hyperthyroidism and approximately 17 progressor patients. In addition, the study compared T-cell repertoires in thyroid tissue and in blood from six Graves' hyperthyroidism patients. Following sampling, methimazole starting at 30 mg daily was given to hyperthyroidism patients, and high-dose intravenous methylprednisolone was given to ophthalmopathy patients. Prospective prediction of ophthalmopathy was tested in an independent validation cohort consisting of roughly 20 hyperthyroidism patients and approximately 16 patients who later progressed to ophthalmopathy. The full study reports these points: In validation, the model predicted progression to ophthalmopathy with approximately 71% sensitivity and less than 80% specificity, a median of 6.5 months before onset. Sample size was not statistically predetermined, and blinding of investigators to group allocation was not performed. Most expanded thyroid clonotypes (frequency above 0.001) were also detected in blood, suggesting blood repertoires may reflect thyroid immune responses. A model built on a 13 V-J signature distinguished ophthalmopathy from stable hyperthyroidism, reaching 87.88% sensitivity and approximately 81% specificity in cross-validation and 80%/75% in testing.

From the cysteine through the phenylalanine, the CDR3 covers 15 amino acids. The entry retains the CDR3 DNA only, 45 bases that are in frame from base 1. From the germline V gene (reference sequence), CDR1 is LNHNV and CDR2 is YYDKDF. Cut back by 4 bases and 3 bases, the V and J ends lie 16 bases apart. Sequencing was carried out using blood. The receptor's source is a woman in her 30s with Graves' hyperthyroidism that later progressed to Graves' ophthalmopathy. Recombination linked TRBV15 to TRBJ2-7; no confident D gene assignment can be made. The CDR3 region reads CATSKKPSLRYEQYF. The DNA sequence follows: TGTGCCACCAGCAAGAAACCTTCACTCCGCTACGAGCAGTACTTC. Where the CDR3 stops, the reference TRBV15 and TRBJ2-7 genes take over; the full variable domain is DAMVIQNPRYQVTQFGKPVTLSCSQTLNHNVMYWYQQKSSQAPKLLFHYYDKDFNNEADTPDNFQSRRPNTSFCFLDIRSPGLGDTAMYLCATSKKPSLRYEQYFGPGTRLTVT.